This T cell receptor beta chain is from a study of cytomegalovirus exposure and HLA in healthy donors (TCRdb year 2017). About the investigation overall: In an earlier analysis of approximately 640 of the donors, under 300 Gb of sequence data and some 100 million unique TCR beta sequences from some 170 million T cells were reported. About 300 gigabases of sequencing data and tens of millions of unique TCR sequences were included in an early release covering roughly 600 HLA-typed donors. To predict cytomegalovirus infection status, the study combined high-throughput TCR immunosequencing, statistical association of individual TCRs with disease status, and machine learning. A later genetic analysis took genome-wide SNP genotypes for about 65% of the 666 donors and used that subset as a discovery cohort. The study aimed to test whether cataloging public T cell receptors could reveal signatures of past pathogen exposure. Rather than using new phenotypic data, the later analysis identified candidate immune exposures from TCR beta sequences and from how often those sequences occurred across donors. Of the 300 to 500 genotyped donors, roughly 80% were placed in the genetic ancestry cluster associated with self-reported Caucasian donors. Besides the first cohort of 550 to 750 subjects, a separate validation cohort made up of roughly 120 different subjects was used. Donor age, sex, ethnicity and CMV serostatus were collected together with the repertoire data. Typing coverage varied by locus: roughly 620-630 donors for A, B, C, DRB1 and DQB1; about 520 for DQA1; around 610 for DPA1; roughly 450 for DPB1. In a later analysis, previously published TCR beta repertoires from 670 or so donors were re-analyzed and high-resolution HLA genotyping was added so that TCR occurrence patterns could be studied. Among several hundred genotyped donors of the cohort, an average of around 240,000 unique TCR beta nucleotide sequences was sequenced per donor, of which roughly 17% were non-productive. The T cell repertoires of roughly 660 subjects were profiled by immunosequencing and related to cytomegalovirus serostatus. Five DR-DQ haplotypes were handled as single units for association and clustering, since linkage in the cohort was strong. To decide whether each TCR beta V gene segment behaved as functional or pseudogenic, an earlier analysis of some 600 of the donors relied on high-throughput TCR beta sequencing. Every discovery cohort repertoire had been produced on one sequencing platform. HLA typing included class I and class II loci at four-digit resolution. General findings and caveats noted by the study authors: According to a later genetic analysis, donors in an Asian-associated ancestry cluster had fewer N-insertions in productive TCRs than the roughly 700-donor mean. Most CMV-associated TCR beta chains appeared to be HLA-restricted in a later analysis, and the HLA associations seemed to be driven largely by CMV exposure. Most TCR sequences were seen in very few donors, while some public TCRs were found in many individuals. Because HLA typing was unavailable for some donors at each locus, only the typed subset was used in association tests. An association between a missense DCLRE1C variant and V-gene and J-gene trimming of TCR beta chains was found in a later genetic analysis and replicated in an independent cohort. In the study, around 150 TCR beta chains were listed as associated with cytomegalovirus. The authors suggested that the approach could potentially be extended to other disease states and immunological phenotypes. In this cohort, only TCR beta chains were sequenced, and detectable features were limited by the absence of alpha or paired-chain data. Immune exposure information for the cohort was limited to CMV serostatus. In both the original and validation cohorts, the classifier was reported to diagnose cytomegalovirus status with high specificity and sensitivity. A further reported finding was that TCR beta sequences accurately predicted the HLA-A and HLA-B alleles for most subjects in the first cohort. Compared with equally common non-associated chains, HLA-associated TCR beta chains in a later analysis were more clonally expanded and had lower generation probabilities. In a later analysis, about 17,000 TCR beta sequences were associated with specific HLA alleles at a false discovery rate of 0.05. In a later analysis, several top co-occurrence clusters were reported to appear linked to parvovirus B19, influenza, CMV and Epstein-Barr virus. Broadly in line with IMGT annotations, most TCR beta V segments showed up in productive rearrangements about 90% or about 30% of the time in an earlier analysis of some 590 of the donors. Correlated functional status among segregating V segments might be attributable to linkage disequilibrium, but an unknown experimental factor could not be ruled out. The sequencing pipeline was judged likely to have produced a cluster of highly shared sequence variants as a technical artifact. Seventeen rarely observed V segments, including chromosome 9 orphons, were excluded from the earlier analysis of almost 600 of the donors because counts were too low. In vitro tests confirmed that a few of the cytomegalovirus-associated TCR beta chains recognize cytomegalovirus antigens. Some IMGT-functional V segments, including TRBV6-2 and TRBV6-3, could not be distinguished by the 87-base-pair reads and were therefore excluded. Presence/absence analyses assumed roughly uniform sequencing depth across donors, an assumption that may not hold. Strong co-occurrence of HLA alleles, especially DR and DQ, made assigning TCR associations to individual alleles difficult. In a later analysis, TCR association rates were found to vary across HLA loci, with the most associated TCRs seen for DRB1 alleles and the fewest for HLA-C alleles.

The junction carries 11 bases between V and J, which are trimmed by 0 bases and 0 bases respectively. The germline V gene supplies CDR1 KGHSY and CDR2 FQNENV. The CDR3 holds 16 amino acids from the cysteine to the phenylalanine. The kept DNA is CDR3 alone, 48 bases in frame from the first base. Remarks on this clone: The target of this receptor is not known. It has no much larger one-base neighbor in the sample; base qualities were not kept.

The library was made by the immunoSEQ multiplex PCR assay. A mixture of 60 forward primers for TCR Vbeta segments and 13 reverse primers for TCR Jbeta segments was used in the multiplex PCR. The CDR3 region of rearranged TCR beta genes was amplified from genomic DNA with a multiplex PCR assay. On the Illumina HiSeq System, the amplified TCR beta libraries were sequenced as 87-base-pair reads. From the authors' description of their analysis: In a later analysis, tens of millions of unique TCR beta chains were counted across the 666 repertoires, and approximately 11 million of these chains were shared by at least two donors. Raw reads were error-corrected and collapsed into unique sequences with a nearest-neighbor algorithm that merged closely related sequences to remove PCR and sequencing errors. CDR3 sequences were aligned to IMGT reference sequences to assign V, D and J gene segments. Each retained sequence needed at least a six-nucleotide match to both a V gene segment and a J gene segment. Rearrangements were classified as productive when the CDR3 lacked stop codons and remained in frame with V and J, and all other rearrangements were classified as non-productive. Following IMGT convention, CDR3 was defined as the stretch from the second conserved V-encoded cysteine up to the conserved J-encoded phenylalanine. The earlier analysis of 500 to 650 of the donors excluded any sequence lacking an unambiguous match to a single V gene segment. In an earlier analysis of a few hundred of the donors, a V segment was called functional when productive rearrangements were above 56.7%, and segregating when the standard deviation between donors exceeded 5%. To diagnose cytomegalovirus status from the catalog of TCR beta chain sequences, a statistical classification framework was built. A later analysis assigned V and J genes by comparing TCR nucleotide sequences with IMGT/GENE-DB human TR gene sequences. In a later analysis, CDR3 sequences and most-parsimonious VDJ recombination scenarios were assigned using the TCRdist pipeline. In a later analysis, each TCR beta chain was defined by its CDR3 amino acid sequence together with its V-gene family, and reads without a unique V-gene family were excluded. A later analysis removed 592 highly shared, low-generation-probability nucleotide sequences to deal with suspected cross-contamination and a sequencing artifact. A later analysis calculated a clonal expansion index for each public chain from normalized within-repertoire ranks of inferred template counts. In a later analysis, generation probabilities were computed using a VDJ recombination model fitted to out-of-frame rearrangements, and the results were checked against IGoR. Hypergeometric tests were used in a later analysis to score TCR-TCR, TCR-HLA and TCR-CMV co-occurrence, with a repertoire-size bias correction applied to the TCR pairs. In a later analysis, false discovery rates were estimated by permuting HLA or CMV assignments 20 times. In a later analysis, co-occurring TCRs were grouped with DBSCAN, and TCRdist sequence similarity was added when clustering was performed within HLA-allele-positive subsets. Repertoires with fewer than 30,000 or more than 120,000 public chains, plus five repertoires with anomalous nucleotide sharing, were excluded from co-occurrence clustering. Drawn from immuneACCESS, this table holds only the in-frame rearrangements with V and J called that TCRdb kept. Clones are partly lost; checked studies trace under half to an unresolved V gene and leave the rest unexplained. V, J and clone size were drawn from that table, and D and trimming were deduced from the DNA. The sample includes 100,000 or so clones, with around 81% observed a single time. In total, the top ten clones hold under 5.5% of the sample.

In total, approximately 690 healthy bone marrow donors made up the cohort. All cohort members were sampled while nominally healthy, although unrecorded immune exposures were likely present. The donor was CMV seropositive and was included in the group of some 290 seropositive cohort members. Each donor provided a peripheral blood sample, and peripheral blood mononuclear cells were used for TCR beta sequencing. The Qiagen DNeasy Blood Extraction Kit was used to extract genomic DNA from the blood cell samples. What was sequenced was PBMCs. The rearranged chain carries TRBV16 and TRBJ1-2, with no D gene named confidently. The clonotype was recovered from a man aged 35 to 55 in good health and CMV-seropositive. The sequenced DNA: TGTGCCAGCAGCCAATCTTGGCAGTCAGCTAACTATGGCTACACCTTC. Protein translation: CASSQSWQSANYGYTF.